This is a list of T cell receptor beta chains from one sample in a study of response to subunit inactivated influenza vaccine. TCRdb used MiXCR to reprocess the RT-PCR reads, holding one entry per CDR3 protein. The data show more than 400,000 distinct CDR3 sequences, approximately 11% seen once. The sample consisted of PBMCs from blood, taken more than 35 days after vaccination. The receptors were gathered from a man aged 45-65 years who received an inactivated influenza vaccine. The CDR3 runs from the conserved cysteine through the conserved F or W. A D gene is named only where the DNA matches it firmly. Some rows have no size entry. The others give once, few or many, or a class for an expanded clone.

clone size,D gene,V gene,J gene,CDR3 DNA,CDR3 protein
few,NA,TRBV11-1,TRBJ2-1,TGTGCCAGCAGCTTAGCCGACTCTGGGTCCAATGAGCAGTTCTTC,CASSLADSGSNEQFF
many,NA,TRBV20-1,TRBJ1-2,TGCAGATTTAAGGACAGAGACTATGGCTACACCTTC,CRFKDRDYGYTF
many,NA,TRBV5-1,TRBJ1-6,TGCGCCAGCAGCTTTACCGGGAGAAATTCACCCCTCCACTTT,CASSFTGRNSPLHF
few,TRBD2,TRBV4-3,TRBJ2-1,TGCGCCAGCAGCCAAGGTCCGGCGGGGGGCAATGAGCAGTTCTTC,CASSQGPAGGNEQFF
once,NA,TRBV19,TRBJ2-3,TGTGCCAGTAGTATGGGGCCGATCTCCACAGATACGCAGTATTTT,CASSMGPISTDTQYF
few,TRBD2,TRBV6-2/TRBV6-3,TRBJ2-1,TGTGCCAGCAGTTTGCAGGGACTAGCGGGAAACAATGAGCAGTTCTTC,CASSLQGLAGNNEQFF
many,TRBD2,TRBV20-1,TRBJ2-1,TGCAGGCCGACTAGCGGGGGCTTTGAGGATGAGCAGTTCTTC,CRPTSGGFEDEQFF
few,NA,TRBV20-1,TRBJ1-3,TGCAGTGCTACCAAAGGTAGTTCTGGAAACACCATATATTTT,CSATKGSSGNTIYF
few,NA,TRBV20-1,TRBJ2-4,TGCAGTGCTAATTCAGCACTGACTTTAGCCAAAAACATTCAGTACTTC,CSANSALTLAKNIQYF
few,TRBD1,TRBV20-1,TRBJ2-1,TGCAGTGCTAGAAAGGGACAGGGAGGGTACAATGAGCAGTTCTTC,CSARKGQGGYNEQFF
few,TRBD2,TRBV7-2,TRBJ2-7,TGTGCCAGCAGCCCCAAGGGCGGGAGGTTCTACGAGCAGTACTTC,CASSPKGGRFYEQYF
NA,NA,TRBV5-1,TRBJ2-6,TGCGCCAGCAGCTTGGAACCCCTTGGGTCTGGGGCCAACGTCCTGACTTTC,CASSLEPLGSGANVLTF
NA,TRBD1,TRBV20-1,TRBJ2-3,TGCAGTGCTAGACTTCGGGGACAGGGGAAGGATACGCAGTATTTT,CSARLRGQGKDTQYF
NA,NA,TRBV12-3/TRBV12-4,TRBJ2-2,TGTGCCAGCAGTTCGGCCAGGAACCTTATGGGCGGGGAGCTGTTTTTT,CASSSARNLMGGELFF
NA,NA,TRBV4-3,TRBJ2-2,TGCGCCAGCAGCCAAGATTTACCAGGGTGGGCCACCGGGGAGCTGTTTTTT,CASSQDLPGWATGELFF
NA,NA,TRBV13,TRBJ2-7,TGTGCCAGCAGCAGGCCGGGCCAGAGCTCCTACGAGCAGTACTTC,CASSRPGQSSYEQYF
few,TRBD1,TRBV6-1,TRBJ1-4,TGTGCCAGCAACACTCCGGGACAGGGGACTGAAAAACTGTTTTTT,CASNTPGQGTEKLFF
few,NA,TRBV13,TRBJ2-7,TGTGCCAGCAGCCTTAGCTGGGGGGCCGTATCCTACGAGCAGTACTTC,CASSLSWGAVSYEQYF
few,TRBD1,TRBV5-6,TRBJ1-2,TGTGCCAGCAACGAACAGGGGGTGCGGTTGAGCTACACCTTC,CASNEQGVRLSYTF
few,TRBD1,TRBV6-1,TRBJ1-2,TGTGCCAGCAGGAACGAACAGGGGGCGCGTAGTAATGGCTACACCTTC,CASRNEQGARSNGYTF
few,NA,TRBV6-5,TRBJ1-2,TGTGCCAGCAGTTCCACACCCCCTATATCCCCGACCTATGGCTACACCTTC,CASSSTPPISPTYGYTF
NA,TRBD2,TRBV5-1,TRBJ2-7,TGCGCCAGCAGCTTGGCGCCGGGACTAGCGAGGCACGAGCAGTACTTC,CASSLAPGLARHEQYF
few,NA,TRBV14,TRBJ2-7,TGTGCCAGCAGCCAAGTATCGTACGAGGGATACTACGAGCAGTACTTC,CASSQVSYEGYYEQYF
few,NA,TRBV7-9,TRBJ1-1,TGTGCCAGCATTCGCGGGAACACTGAAGCTTTCTTT,CASIRGNTEAFF
many,NA,TRBV12-3/TRBV12-4,TRBJ2-7,TGTGCCAGCAGCCGCCCGAGTGTAAGCCACGAGCAGTACTTC,CASSRPSVSHEQYF
NA,NA,TRBV7-2,TRBJ2-7,TGTGCCAGCAACCTAGACAGGCGAGGCGAGCAGTACTTC,CASNLDRRGEQYF
NA,NA,TRBV29-1,TRBJ1-1,TGCAGCGTCCTCAGGGTTCTGAACACTGAAGCTTTCTTT,CSVLRVLNTEAFF
few,TRBD1,TRBV7-9,TRBJ2-1,TGTGCCAGCAGCCCCCGACAGGGGGTATACAATGAGCAGTTCTTC,CASSPRQGVYNEQFF
NA,TRBD1,TRBV7-8,TRBJ2-7,TGTGCCAGCAGTTGGACAGGCCTCGAGCAGTACTTC,CASSWTGLEQYF
NA,NA,TRBV10-3,TRBJ2-3,TGTGCCATCCAGGACAGTAGGAGCACAGATACGCAGTATTTT,CAIQDSRSTDTQYF
few,NA,TRBV6-2/TRBV6-3,TRBJ2-7,TGTGCCAGCAGGTATTTCTACGAGCAGTACTTC,CASRYFYEQYF
NA,TRBD2,TRBV2,TRBJ2-1,TGTGCCAGCAGTGTGTTAGCGGGAACCCCGTACTTC,CASSVLAGTPYF